The 32 T cell receptor beta chains below were found in one sample sequenced in a study of spatial heterogeneity in lung cancer. TCRdb reanalysed the 5' RACE reads using MiXCR and keeps one entry per CDR3 protein. Among about 30,000 distinct CDR3 sequences, around 5.8% were seen once, and the ten largest hold roughly a fifth. Described time point: blood at routine non-recurrence follow-up after resection. Extraction of whole RNA from tumor, nontumor lung or frozen PBMC preceded unsorted sequencing. The material sequenced was PBMCs, taken at follow-up. The receptors stem from a male donor with early-stage non-small cell lung cancer.

In its sample, this clonotype was seen many times. This rearrangement joins TRBV18 to TRBJ2-5, with D maybe TRBD1 (6 bases). The V gene's germline CDR1 is KGHSH and CDR2 LQKENI. Trimming cost V 2 bases and J 0 bases, with 10 bases left between them. This CDR3 contains 15 residues. The CDR3 bases are TGTGCCAGCTCACCAAGGACAGCGTACCAAGAGACCCAGTACTTC. Translating gives CASSPRTAYQETQYF.

This clonotype was seen repeatedly, ten times or more. This chain links TRBV20-1 with TRBJ2-3; 8 bases line up with TRBD1. CDR3 size: 14 residues. Germline CDR1 and CDR2: DFQATT and SNEGSKA (reference sequence). Trimming cost V 5 bases and J 2 bases; bases outside gene matches: 6. The CDR3 region has the DNA TGCAGTGCTGAGGACAGGGCGAACACAGATACGCAGTATTTT. Translated: CSAEDRANTDTQYF.

This clonotype was seen repeatedly, ten times or more. V is TRBV2 and J is TRBJ2-7; TRBD2 matches 10 bases. Germline assignment: CDR1 SNHLY and CDR2 FYNNEI. The CDR3 has 14 residues. The V segment lost 5 bases and the J segment 2 bases; nucleotides outside the gene matches: 3. In DNA, the CDR3 is TGTGCCAGCAGTTCCCTAGCGGGGGCCTACGAGCAGTACTTC. It codes for CASSSLAGAYEQYF.

Points on this clonotype: The germline gene is not matched at one end of the junction; a read error may be the cause. The V call is TRBV11-2, the J call TRBJ2-7, with D tentatively TRBD1 (5 bases). The CDR3 totals 15 residues. The V gene's germline CDR1 is SGHAT and CDR2 FQNNGV. CDR3 DNA: TGTGTCAGCAGCTCCCCTCGCAGGGCCGGCCACGAGCAGTACTTC. It encodes CVSSSPRRAGHEQYF.

This clonotype was picked up a small number of times. The chain recombines TRBV2 with TRBJ1-1; D unclear. Germline V gene lookup returns CDR1 SNHLY and CDR2 FYNNEI. This CDR3 has 15 residues. Trimming took off 0 bases at V and 1 base at J, with 9 bases between the two ends. CDR3 protein: CASSEARQPNTEAFF. The DNA for the CDR3 is TGTGCCAGCAGTGAAGCGCGTCAGCCGAACACTGAAGCTTTCTTT.

This clonotype was counted between two and nine times. The genes are TRBV7-2 and TRBJ2-1; TRBD1 agrees at 9 bases. The ends lost 4 bases at V and 4 bases at J; junction bases unmatched: 5. The germline gives CDR1 SGHTA, CDR2 FQGNSA. The CDR3 covers 15 residues. In nucleotides, the CDR3 is TGTGCCAGCAGCTCGTGGACAGGGGTTTACAATGAGCAGTTCTTC. This gives the protein CASSSWTGVYNEQFF.

This clonotype has a count of ten or more. This chain connects TRBV6-6 to TRBJ1-3; the match to TRBD1 covers 12 bases. Germline V gene sequence: CDR1 MNHNY, CDR2 SVGAGI (reference sequence). Losses at the gene ends were 4 bases for V and 5 bases for J; bases not matched to a gene: 0. There are 14 residues in the CDR3. The CDR3 reads CASSWDRGRNTIYF. Written as DNA, the CDR3 is TGTGCCAGCAGTTGGGACAGGGGGCGAAACACCATATATTTT.

The table lists this clonotype with many counts. The chain uses TRBV5-1 and TRBJ2-3; tentatively, D is TRBD1 (6 bases). CDR3 size: 15 residues. Germline values: CDR1 SGHRS, CDR2 YFSETQ. The germline V and J ends were trimmed by 4 bases and 2 bases, with 14 bases remaining between them. The chain's CDR3 is CASSPGDRLTDTQYF. CDR3 in DNA: TGCGCCAGCAGCCCAGGGGACCGCCTCACAGATACGCAGTATTTT.

Ten or more counts support this clonotype. This chain connects TRBV7-9 to TRBJ2-1, with TRBD2 as a possible D gene (5 bases). V was trimmed by 4 bases and J by 6 bases, leaving 10 bases between them. Germline-derived CDR1 and CDR2 are SEHNR and FQNEAQ (reference sequence). The CDR3 length is 13 residues. In DNA, the CDR3 is TGTGCCAGCAGCTCATACCGGGGCAATGAGCAGTTCTTC. Protein: CASSSYRGNEQFF.

V and J are TRBV23-1 and TRBJ2-6, with D unclear. TRBV23-1 is an open reading frame whose function is uncertain. V was pared by 2 bases and J by 11 bases, with 16 bases between. This CDR3 comprises 15 residues. Here the CDR3 reads CASSQTRERPHVLTF. The CDR3 nucleotides read TGCGCCAGCAGTCAAACCCGTGAAAGGCCCCACGTCCTGACTTTC.

This clonotype appeared many times. The chain joins TRBV7-3 to TRBJ2-1, with 10 bases lining up with TRBD2. Trimming cost V 4 bases and J 2 bases; bases outside gene matches: 5. The CDR3 has 16 residues. Germline-derived CDR1 and CDR2 are SGHTA and FQGTGA. This CDR3 reads CASSSPSGSTYNEQFF. In DNA, the CDR3 is TGTGCCAGCAGCTCCCCTAGCGGGAGTACCTACAATGAGCAGTTCTTC. Complete variable domain (other parts from reference TRBV7-3 and TRBJ2-1): GAGVSQTPSNKVTEKGKYVELRCDPISGHTALYWYRQSLGQGPEFLIYFQGTGAADDSGLPNDRFFAVRPEGSVSTLKIQRTERGDSAVYLCASSSPSGSTYNEQFFGPGTRLTVL.

This clonotype was seen at least ten times. The CDR3 protein is CASSSTANTGELFF. The CDR3 DNA reads TGTGCCAGCAGCTCCACAGCGAACACCGGGGAGCTGTTTTTT. The chain combines TRBV5-6 with TRBJ2-2; D gene unclear. The germline V gene encodes CDR1 SGHDT and CDR2 YYEEEE. This CDR3 is built from 14 residues. Trimming removed 3 bases at V and 0 bases at J, with 6 bases between.

In this sample, this clonotype turned up many times. DNA for the CDR3: TGTGCCAGCAGCGGCAGGGGGGTCTATGGCTACACCTTC. This gives the protein CASSGRGVYGYTF. V is TRBV9 and J is TRBJ1-2, with TRBD1 identical over 7 bases. J lost 4 bases, V lost 3 bases, and 3 bases had no gene match. CDR3 length: 13 amino acids. Germline V gives CDR1 SGDLS, CDR2 YYNGEE.

The V and J genes are TRBV7-2 and TRBJ2-4; tentatively, D is TRBD2 (6 bases). V gave up 2 bases and J gave up 9 bases, with 17 bases separating them. Germline assignment: CDR1 SGHTA and CDR2 FQGNSA. The CDR3 spans 15 residues. The CDR3 region is CASSLSYGSGSIQYF. The CDR3 DNA reads TGTGCCAGCAGCTTATCGTACGGGAGTGGGAGCATTCAGTACTTC. Variable domain in full (rest from reference TRBV7-2 and TRBJ2-4): GAGVSQSPSNKVTEKGKDVELRCDPISGHTALYWYRQSLGQGLEFLIYFQGNSAPDKSGLPSDRFSAERTGGSVSTLTIQRTQQEDSAVYLCASSLSYGSGSIQYFGAGTRLSVL.

Many counts were recorded for this clonotype. J is TRBJ2-1 and V is TRBV2; TRBD2 matches 12 bases. In germline, CDR1 is SNHLY, CDR2 FYNNEI. The CDR3 sequence is 14 residues long. Trimming took 6 bases from V and 8 from J; bases not matched to a gene: 5. CDR3 in amino acids: CASRTSGGAHEQFF. In nucleotides, the CDR3 is TGTGCCAGCAGGACTAGCGGGGGAGCCCATGAGCAGTTCTTC.

This clonotype was recorded many times. The chain has TRBV7-9 and TRBJ2-4, with D tentatively TRBD1 (5 bases). Trimming left V 3 bases short and J 8 bases short, with 14 bases between. The CDR3 consists of 14 residues. Germline loops: CDR1 SEHNR, CDR2 FQNEAQ (reference sequence). The CDR3 DNA reads TGTGCCAGCAGCTTGACAGTAGATGCGGACATTCAGTACTTC. Protein: CASSLTVDADIQYF.

In regard to this clonotype: At one end the junction does not follow the germline gene, possibly because of a read error. The genes are TRBV18 and TRBJ2-3, with TRBD2 identical over 11 bases. The germline V gene has CDR1 KGHSH and CDR2 LQKENI. The CDR3 is made up of 17 amino acids. The CDR3 DNA reads as TGTACCAGCTCACCAAGGACTAGCGGGCCTCGCACCGATACGCAGTATTTT. Translation gives CTSSPRTSGPRTDTQYF.

This clonotype has ten or more counts. The chain has TRBV6-6 and TRBJ1-3, with 7 bases that match TRBD1. This CDR3 is built from 17 residues. Germline assignment: CDR1 MNHNY and CDR2 SVGAGI (reference sequence). The ends lost 4 bases at V and 0 bases at J; junction bases unmatched: 9. CDR3 in DNA: TGTGCCAGCAGTTCCCTAGGACAGGCAAGCTCTGGAAACACCATATATTTT. Translated: CASSSLGQASSGNTIYF.

There are many counts of this clonotype. This sequence joins TRBV20-1 and TRBJ1-2; D is uncertain. The V gene's germline CDR1 is DFQATT and CDR2 SNEGSKA (reference sequence). V lost 2 bases and J 0 bases, leaving 13 bases between the germline ends. The CDR3 runs to 15 residues. DNA for the CDR3: TGCAGTGCTAGATCCTCCGAAAAAGCTAACTATGGCTACACCTTC. Its protein product is CSARSSEKANYGYTF.

The chain carries TRBV24-1 and TRBJ2-5, with 8 nucleotides matching TRBD2. V shed 1 base, J shed 2 bases, and the junction held 8 bases outside the gene matches. Germline V lookup: CDR1 KGHDR, CDR2 SFDVKD. The CDR3 contains 17 residues. The CDR3 is CATSDFKSGGRQETQYF. CDR3 nucleotide sequence: TGTGCCACCAGTGATTTTAAATCGGGGGGGCGACAAGAGACCCAGTACTTC.

At least ten counts were recorded for this clonotype. The chain couples TRBV11-2 to TRBJ2-5; D call uncertain. Trimming removed 0 bases at V and 5 bases at J, with 1 base between. Germline V lookup: CDR1 SGHAT, CDR2 FQNNGV. The CDR3 sequence is 11 residues long. CDR3 sequence (DNA): TGTGCCAGCAGCTTAGACGAGACCCAGTACTTC. Translation: CASSLDETQYF.

Many counts were recorded for this clonotype. The chain links TRBV27 to TRBJ2-5; 9 bases are shared with TRBD1. V lost 5 bases, J lost 7 bases, and 11 bases stayed unmatched. The CDR3 has 15 amino acids. The germline gives CDR1 MNHEY, CDR2 SMNVEV (reference sequence). The CDR3 reads CASSRSGTGSRTQYF. In DNA, the CDR3 is TGTGCCAGCAGTAGATCCGGGACAGGGTCAAGGACCCAGTACTTC.

This rearrangement joins TRBV21-1 to TRBJ2-1. TRBV21-1 is designated a pseudogene. The CDR3 is 14 residues long. This CDR3 is CASGDWSSYNEQFF. The CDR3 DNA is TGTGCCAGCGGGGATTGGAGCTCCTACAATGAGCAGTTCTTC.

This clonotype occurred many times. J is TRBJ2-1 and V is TRBV24-1; 8 bases fit TRBD2. J gave up 8 bases and V 5 bases, and 13 bases lay outside the gene matches. This CDR3 spans 16 amino acids. Germline values: CDR1 KGHDR, CDR2 SFDVKD. This CDR3 reads CATSARSAGALDEQFF. Here the CDR3 DNA reads TGTGCCACCAGTGCCCGCTCAGCGGGGGCCCTCGATGAGCAGTTCTTC.

A few counts support this clonotype. This chain links TRBV4-3 with TRBJ2-5; TRBD2 might be the D (7 bases). The CDR3 totals 18 residues. Germline CDR1 reads LGHNA; CDR2 reads YSLEER. V dropped 0 bases and J dropped 0 bases, with 17 bases sitting between them. The CDR3 nucleotides read TGCGCCAGCAGCCAAGATTTAAGGGGGGGGCCGGACCAAGAGACCCAGTACTTC. As protein: CASSQDLRGGPDQETQYF.

This clonotype was observed at least ten times. V is TRBV6-6 and J is TRBJ2-2, with 8 bases identical to TRBD2. The CDR3 contains 11 residues. Germline V lookup: CDR1 MNHNY, CDR2 SVGAGI (reference sequence). Unmatched junction bases numbered 1, after V lost 5 bases and J lost 11 bases. In DNA form, the CDR3 reads TGTGCCAGCAGTCGGGAGGGAGAGCTGTTTTTT. Protein: CASSREGELFF.

This clonotype was recorded at least ten times. The gene calls are TRBV5-1 and TRBJ1-1; no firm D call. This CDR3 has 12 residues. CDR1 and CDR2 (germline): SGHRS, YFSETQ. V lost 4 bases to trimming and J lost 3 bases, with 7 bases between them. CDR3 loop: CASSPGYTEAFF. CDR3 sequence (DNA): TGCGCCAGCAGCCCCGGGTACACTGAAGCTTTCTTT.

The chain couples TRBV4-2 to TRBJ2-3, with a weak D call TRBD2 (6 bases). The CDR3 is made up of 16 amino acids. Between the trimmed V and J ends, which lost 0 bases and 4 bases, there was a span of 14 bases. From germline, CDR1 is LGHNA and CDR2 YNFKEQ. CDR3 bases: TGTGCCAGCAGCCAAGACGGAACGGGAGCGGCAGATACGCAGTATTTT. This gives the protein CASSQDGTGAADTQYF.

This clonotype was seen repeatedly, ten times or more. The gene calls are TRBV7-2 and TRBJ1-5, with D possibly being TRBD1 (6 bases). Germline loops: CDR1 SGHTA, CDR2 FQGNSA. CDR3 size: 15 residues. The ends were cut back, 4 bases at V and 0 bases at J, with 10 bases in the middle. Written as DNA, the CDR3 is TGTGCCAGCAGCTATACAGGGAATAGCAATCAGCCCCAGCATTTT. Amino acid sequence: CASSYTGNSNQPQHF.

This clonotype has a count of ten or more. The chain couples TRBV6-2 or TRBV6-3 to TRBJ1-5; no clear D. With 2 bases removed from V and 7 bases from J, the gap between germline ends came to 12 bases. Germline V gene sequence: CDR1 MNHEY, CDR2 SVGEGT. This CDR3 has 14 residues. CDR3 in DNA: TGTGCCAGCAGTTACGTACAGCTTTACCAGCCCCAGCATTTT. It is translated as CASSYVQLYQPQHF.

This clonotype came up a few times. It may be a read error: a sequence one base away is much more abundant. The chain recombines TRBV29-1 with TRBJ2-1, with D perhaps matching TRBD2 (7 bases). CDR1 SQVTM and CDR2 ANQGSEA come from the germline V gene. The V and J ends lost 7 bases and 15 bases respectively, with 19 bases between them. This CDR3 region has 11 residues. This CDR3 reads CSATLARGAFF. The CDR3 DNA follows: TGCAGCGCGACACTAGCCCGGGGGGCGTTCTTC.

This clonotype has a count of ten or more. The chain has TRBV29-1 and TRBJ1-3; perhaps TRBD1 as D (6 bases). The CDR3 has 15 residues. Germline V gene sequence: CDR1 SQVTM, CDR2 ANQGSEA. Trimming cost V 2 bases and J 0 bases, with 11 bases left between them. CDR3 sequence: CSVESAGASGNTIYF. CDR3 in DNA: TGCAGCGTTGAATCGGCAGGGGCCTCTGGAAACACCATATATTTT.